This T cell receptor (beta chain) appears in the sequencing data of a study of blood T cells in healthy people across ages. Drawn from each donor were about 9 milliliters of peripheral blood. The germline V gene has CDR1 SGHNT and CDR2 YENEEA. With 5 bases clipped from V and 2 bases from J, the junction kept 6 bases outside the gene matches. This CDR3 region has 15 residues. With a J-beta primer mix and a sample-barcoded 5' primer, a second PCR ran roughly 6 to 11 cycles. With 12 random nucleotides, a template-switch adaptor tagged each individual cDNA molecule. TCRdb recomputed calls from the 5' RACE reads with MiXCR, one row per CDR3 protein. The table includes about 730,000 distinct CDR3 sequences, approximately 43% detected once. Study observations and caveats: Naive CD4+ cell counts and diversity both ran higher in long-lived than in aged donors. The study lacked donor CMV status, which possibly confounded expanded clonotype changes.

This clonotype was observed a few times. The antigen remains undetermined. This chain links TRBV11-3 with TRBJ2-3; TRBD1 matches 8 bases. The TCR originated in a woman aged 60-70 years in good health. Sequencing was performed on blood. The CDR3 is CASSVDRGATDTQYF. The CDR3 coding sequence is TGTGCCAGCAGCGTCGACAGGGGCGCCACAGATACGCAGTATTTT.